The entry below gives a single T cell receptor beta chain sequence along with its context. The data derive from a study of blood T cell repertoires in COVID-19. Turning to the study itself: PBMCs, B-cell-depleted T cells, or T cells provided the cDNA or gDNA that made up the material.

Original handling: Amplification of reference gene primers was used by the study to estimate nucleated cell counts. The table came from immunoSEQ multiplex PCR; TCRdb's copy has only in-frame clones and leaves some out. V and J calls and clone size are as listed in that table; D and trimming were resolved from the DNA. This table holds some 240,000 clones, 88% found once. Before they entered the study, exposed participants had met a COVID-19 case within 2 weeks. From germline, CDR1 is SGHNT and CDR2 YYREEE (reference sequence). There are 16 residues in the CDR3. V lost 0 bases to trimming and J lost 1 base, with 13 bases between them.

The V call is TRBV5-4, the J call TRBJ2-5; D ambiguous. Specimen: PBMCs or T cells enriched from blood (not recorded which). The TCR was taken from a woman aged 40 to 50 who had been exposed to COVID-19. The CDR3 loop reads CASSLDSIPSQETQYF. The CDR3 nucleotides are TGTGCCAGCAGCTTGGACAGTATCCCCTCCCAAGAGACCCAGTACTTC.